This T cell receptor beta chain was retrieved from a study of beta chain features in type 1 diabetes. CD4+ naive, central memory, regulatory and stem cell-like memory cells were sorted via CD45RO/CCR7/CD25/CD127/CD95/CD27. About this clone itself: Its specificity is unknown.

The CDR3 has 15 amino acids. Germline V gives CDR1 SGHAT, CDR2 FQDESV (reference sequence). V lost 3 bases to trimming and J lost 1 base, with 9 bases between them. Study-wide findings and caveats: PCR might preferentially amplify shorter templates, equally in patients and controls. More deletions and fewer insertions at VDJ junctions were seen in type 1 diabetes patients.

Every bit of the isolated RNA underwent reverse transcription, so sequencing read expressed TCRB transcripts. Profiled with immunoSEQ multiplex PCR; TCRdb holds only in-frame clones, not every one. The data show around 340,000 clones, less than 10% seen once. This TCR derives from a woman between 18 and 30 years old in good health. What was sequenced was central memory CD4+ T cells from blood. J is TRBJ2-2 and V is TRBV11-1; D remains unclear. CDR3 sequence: CASSFDQLNTGELFF. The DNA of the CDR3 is TGTGCCAGCAGCTTCGACCAGCTGAACACCGGGGAGCTGTTTTTT.